Listed below are T cell receptor beta chains from one sample, sequenced in a study of blood T cell repertoires in COVID-19. The protocol was immunoSEQ multiplex PCR, while the TCRdb copy is restricted to in-frame clones and leaves out a portion. The data show roughly 27,000 clones, with 89% seen just once and 9.9% held by the top ten. The sequencing input was peripheral blood. The receptor set was obtained from a human donor in a cohort sampled during active COVID-19. CDR3s leave out the opening cysteine and the closing phenylalanine or tryptophan. Fields, in order: J gene, CDR3 length, D gene, V gene, CDR3 protein. The D gene is left open where the match is weak.

>TRBJ2-1|17|TRBD2|TRBV28
ASSSSGLAGKSSYNEQF
>TRBJ1-5|13|.|TRBV4-1
ASSQVGDPNQPQH
>TRBJ1-1|13|.|TRBV29-1
SVVPLADRNTEAF
>TRBJ1-1|11|.|TRBV4-1
ASSQGPNTEAF
>TRBJ1-5|13|.|TRBV4-1
ASSQEQYSNQPQH
>TRBJ2-3|13|TRBD1|TRBV7-9
ASSGQGGPDGTQY
>TRBJ1-2|10|.|TRBV10-3
AISRRDDGYT
>TRBJ2-2|13|.|TRBV28
ASTLASVSTGELF
>TRBJ1-2|13|TRBD1|TRBV6-6
ASSLTGGIGYGYT
>TRBJ1-6|13|.|TRBV4-1
ASSQQTIYNSPLH
>TRBJ2-4|15|TRBD2|TRBV9
ASSPTLAGGPGDIQY
>TRBJ2-3|9|.|TRBV5-1
ASQVTDTQY
>TRBJ1-1|10|.|TRBV7-9
ASSLGSGAAF
>TRBJ2-5|13|TRBD2|TRBV6-2/TRBV6-3
ASSSGLADSETQY
>TRBJ1-1|12|.|TRBV6-5
ASSRGGGSAEAF
>TRBJ1-1|12|TRBD1|TRBV19
ASSAGRGLAVAF
>TRBJ1-2|13|TRBD1|TRBV7-8
ASSGYLGTGEGYT